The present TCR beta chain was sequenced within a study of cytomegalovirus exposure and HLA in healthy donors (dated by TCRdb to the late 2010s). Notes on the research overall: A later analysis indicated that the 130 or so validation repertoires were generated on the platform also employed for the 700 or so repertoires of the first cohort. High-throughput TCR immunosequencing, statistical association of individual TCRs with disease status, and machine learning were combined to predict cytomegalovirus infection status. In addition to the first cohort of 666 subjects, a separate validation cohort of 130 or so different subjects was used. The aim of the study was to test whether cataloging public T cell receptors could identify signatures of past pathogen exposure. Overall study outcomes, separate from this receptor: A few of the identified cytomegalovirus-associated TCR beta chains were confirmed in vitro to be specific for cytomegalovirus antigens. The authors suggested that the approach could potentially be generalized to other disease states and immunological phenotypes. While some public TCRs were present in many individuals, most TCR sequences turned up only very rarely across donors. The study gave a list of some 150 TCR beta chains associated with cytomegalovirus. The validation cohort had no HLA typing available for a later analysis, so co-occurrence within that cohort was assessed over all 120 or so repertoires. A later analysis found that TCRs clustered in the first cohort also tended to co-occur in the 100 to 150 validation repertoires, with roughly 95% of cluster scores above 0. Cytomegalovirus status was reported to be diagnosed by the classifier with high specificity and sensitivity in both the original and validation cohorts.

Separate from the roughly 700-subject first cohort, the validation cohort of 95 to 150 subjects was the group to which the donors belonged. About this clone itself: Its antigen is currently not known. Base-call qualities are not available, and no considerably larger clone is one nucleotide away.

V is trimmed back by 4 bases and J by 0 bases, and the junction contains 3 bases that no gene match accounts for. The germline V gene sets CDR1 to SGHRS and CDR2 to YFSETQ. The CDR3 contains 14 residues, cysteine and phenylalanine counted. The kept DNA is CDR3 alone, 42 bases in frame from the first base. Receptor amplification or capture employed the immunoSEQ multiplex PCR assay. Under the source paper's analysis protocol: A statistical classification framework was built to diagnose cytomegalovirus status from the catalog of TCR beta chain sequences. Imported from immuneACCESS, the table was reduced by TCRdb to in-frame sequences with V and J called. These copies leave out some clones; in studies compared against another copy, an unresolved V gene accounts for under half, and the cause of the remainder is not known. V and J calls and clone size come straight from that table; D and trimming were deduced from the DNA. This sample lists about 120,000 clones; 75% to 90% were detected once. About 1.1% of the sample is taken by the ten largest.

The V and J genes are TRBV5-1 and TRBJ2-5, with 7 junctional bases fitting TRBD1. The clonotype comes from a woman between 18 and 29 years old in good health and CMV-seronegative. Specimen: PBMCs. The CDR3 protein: CASSTGTDQETQYF. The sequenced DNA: TGCGCCAGCAGCACAGGGACAGACCAAGAGACCCAGTACTTC.